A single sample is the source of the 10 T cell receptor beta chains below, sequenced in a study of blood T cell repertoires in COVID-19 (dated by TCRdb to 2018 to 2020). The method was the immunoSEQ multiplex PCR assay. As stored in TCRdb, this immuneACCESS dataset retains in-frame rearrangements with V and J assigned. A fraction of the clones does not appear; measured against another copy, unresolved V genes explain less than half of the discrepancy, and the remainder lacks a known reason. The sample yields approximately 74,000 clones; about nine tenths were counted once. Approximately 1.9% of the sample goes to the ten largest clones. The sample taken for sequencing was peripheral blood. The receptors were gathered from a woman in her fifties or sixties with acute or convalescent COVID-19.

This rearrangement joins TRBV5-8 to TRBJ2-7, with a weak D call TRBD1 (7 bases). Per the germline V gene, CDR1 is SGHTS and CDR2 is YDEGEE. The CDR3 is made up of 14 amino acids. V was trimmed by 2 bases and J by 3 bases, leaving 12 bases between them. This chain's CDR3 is CASSFGGTDYEQYF. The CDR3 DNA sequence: TGTGCCAGCAGCTTTGGCGGGACAGACTACGAGCAGTACTTC.

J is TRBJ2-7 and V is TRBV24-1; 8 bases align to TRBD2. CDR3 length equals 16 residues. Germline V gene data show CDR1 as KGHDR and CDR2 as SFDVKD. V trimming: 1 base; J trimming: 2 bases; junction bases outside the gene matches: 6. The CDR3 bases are TGTGCCACCAGTGATTTCAGCGGGAGCGGCACCTACGAGCAGTACTTC. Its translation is CATSDFSGSGTYEQYF.

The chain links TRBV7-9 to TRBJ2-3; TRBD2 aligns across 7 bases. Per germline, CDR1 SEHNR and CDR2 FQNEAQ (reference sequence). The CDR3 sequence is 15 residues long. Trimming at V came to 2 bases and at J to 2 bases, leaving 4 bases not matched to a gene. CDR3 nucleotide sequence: TGTGCCAGCAGCTTACGGGGGGATACCACAGATACGCAGTATTTT. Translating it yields CASSLRGDTTDTQYF.

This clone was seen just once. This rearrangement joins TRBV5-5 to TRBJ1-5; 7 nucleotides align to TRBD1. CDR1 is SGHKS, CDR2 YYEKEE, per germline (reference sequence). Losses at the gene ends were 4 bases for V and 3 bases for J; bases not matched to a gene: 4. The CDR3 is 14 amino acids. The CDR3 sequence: CASSLTGSNQPQHF. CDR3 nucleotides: TGTGCCAGCAGCCTGACAGGGTCCAATCAGCCCCAGCATTTT.

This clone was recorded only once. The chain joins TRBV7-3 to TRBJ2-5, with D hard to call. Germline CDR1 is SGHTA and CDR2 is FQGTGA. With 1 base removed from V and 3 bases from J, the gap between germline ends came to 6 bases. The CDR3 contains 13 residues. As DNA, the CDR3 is TGTGCCAGCAGCTTAAGCGGTGAAGAGACCCAGTACTTC. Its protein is CASSLSGEETQYF.

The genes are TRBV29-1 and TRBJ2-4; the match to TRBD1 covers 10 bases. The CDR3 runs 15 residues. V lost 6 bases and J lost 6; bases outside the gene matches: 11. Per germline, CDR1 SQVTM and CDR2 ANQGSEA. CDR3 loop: CSVTGQGSFLNIQYF. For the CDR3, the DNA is TGCAGCGTAACGGGACAGGGGTCCTTCTTAAACATTCAGTACTTC.

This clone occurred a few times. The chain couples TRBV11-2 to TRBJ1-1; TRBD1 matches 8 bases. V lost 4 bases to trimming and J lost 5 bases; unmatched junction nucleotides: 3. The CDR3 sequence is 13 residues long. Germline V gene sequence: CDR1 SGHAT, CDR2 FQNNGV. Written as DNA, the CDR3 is TGTGCCAGCAGCTCACAGGGGGGGACTGAAGCTTTCTTT. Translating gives CASSSQGGTEAFF.

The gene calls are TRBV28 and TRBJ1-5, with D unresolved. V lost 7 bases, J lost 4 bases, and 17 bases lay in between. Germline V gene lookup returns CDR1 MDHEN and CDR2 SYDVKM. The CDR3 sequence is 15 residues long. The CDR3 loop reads CASKGSGWRNQPQHF. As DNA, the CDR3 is TGTGCCAGCAAGGGCTCGGGGTGGAGGAATCAGCCCCAGCATTTT. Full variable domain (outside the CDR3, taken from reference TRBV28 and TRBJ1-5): DVKVTQSSRYLVKRTGEKVFLECVQDMDHENMFWYRQDPGLGLRLIYFSYDVKMKEKGDIPEGYSVSREKKERFSLILESASTNQTSMYLCASKGSGWRNQPQHFGDGTRLSIL.

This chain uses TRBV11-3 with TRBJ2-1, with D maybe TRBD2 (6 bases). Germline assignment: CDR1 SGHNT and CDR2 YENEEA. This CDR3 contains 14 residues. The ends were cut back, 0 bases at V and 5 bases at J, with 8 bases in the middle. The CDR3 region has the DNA TGTGCCAGCAGCTTAGACGGGGGACACAATGAGCAGTTCTTC. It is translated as CASSLDGGHNEQFF.

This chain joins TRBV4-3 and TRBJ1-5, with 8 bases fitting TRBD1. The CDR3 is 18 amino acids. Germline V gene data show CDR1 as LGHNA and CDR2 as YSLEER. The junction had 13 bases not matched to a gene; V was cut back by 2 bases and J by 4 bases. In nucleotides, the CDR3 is TGCGCCAGCAGCCAACAACCCGCAACAGACAGGGGTAATCAGCCCCAGCATTTT. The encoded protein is CASSQQPATDRGNQPQHF.